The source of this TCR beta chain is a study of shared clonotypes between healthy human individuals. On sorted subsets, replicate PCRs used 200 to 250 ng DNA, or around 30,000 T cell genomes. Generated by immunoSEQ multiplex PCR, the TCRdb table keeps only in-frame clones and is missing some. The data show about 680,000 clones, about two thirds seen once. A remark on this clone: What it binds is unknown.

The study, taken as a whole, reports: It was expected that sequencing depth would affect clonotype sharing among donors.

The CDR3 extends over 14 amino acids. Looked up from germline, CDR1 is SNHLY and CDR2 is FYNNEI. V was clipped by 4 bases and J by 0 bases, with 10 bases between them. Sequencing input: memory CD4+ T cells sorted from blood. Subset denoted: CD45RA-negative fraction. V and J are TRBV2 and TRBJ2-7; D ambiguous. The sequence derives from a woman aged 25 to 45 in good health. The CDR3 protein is CASSVRQNSYEQYF. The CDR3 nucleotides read TGTGCCAGCAGTGTACGTCAGAACTCCTACGAGCAGTACTTC.